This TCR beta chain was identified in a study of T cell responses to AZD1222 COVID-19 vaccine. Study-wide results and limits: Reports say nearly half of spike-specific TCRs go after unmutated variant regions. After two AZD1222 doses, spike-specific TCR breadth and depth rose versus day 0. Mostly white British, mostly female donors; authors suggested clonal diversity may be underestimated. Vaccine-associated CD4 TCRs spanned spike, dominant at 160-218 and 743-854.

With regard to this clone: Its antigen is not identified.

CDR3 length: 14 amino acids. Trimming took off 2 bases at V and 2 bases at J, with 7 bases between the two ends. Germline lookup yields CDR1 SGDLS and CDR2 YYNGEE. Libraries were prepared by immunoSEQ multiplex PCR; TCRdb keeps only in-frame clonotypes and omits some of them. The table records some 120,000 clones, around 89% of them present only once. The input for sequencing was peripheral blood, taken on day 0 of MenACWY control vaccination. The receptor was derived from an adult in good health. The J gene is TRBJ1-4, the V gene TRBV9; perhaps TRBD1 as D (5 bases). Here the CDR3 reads CASSVGGTNEKLFF. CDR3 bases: TGTGCCAGCAGCGTGGGGGGGACTAATGAAAAACTGTTTTTT.